This entry is about one TCR beta chain. Unsorted PBMC replicate PCRs drew on roughly 280 ng DNA, representing approximately 30,000 T cell genomes. TCRdb's copy holds only in-frame clones and misses some; the assay was immunoSEQ multiplex PCR. The sample consists of roughly 500,000 clones, 70% to 80% of them appearing once. The record originates from a study of shared clonotypes between healthy human individuals. CDR1 is SGHNT and CDR2 is YENEEA in the germline V gene. There are 15 residues in the CDR3. The J segment lost 10 bases and the V segment lost 5 bases, leaving 14 bases of the junction unmatched.

The specimen was PBMCs. The sequence was collected from a woman in her forties in good health. Some clones in this sample may be carry-over from other donors' samples. J is TRBJ2-1 and V is TRBV11-3; TRBD2 matches at 7 bases. CDR3 DNA sequence: TGTGCCAGCAGCCCCGGGAAGTTAGCGCGGGAGGAGCAGTTCTTC. It encodes CASSPGKLAREEQFF.